The clone carrying this T cell receptor beta chain is medium-sized within its sample. Some clones are missing from TCRdb's copy, which holds only in-frame ones; the method was immunoSEQ multiplex PCR. The profile shows roughly 56,000 clones, over 70% of them singletons. This specimen comes from a study of PD-L1 blockade in urothelial cancer. Overall study: Males with bladder-origin urothelial cancer constituted most of the 29 patients.

Patient sample counts ranged from 1 to 8, pretreatment and on-treatment. Per germline, CDR1 SGHVS and CDR2 FNYEAQ. Trimming pared 0 bases from V and 7 bases from J, leaving 15 bases between. There are 15 residues in the CDR3. This rearrangement joins TRBV7-6 to TRBJ2-5, with a weak D call TRBD2 (5 bases). This receptor was identified in a man between 65 and 85 years old with urothelial cancer. The sequencing used PBMCs, collected around atezolizumab (anti-PD-L1) treatment. Here the CDR3 DNA reads TGTGCCAGCAGCTTAGCGGCGACGGTCGAGGGGACCCAGTACTTC. Encoded protein: CASSLAATVEGTQYF.